This paragraph reports one T cell receptor (beta chain). Researchers took RNA transcripts and amplified the TCR beta CDR3 regions from them. RT-PCR in the first round (using the HTBI primer set) targeted the TCR CDR3. One entry per CDR3 protein results from TCRdb running MiXCR on the multiplex PCR reads. The table has approximately 600,000 distinct CDR3 sequences, approximately 13% seen once. The CDR3 runs to 16 residues. Trimming left V 6 bases short and J 0 bases short, with 17 bases between. From germline, CDR1 is MNHNS and CDR2 SASEGT. The entry originates in a study of T cells in Graves' hyperthyroidism and ophthalmopathy.

The specimen was blood. V and J are TRBV6-1 and TRBJ1-2; no clear D gene. The sequence came from a woman in her 30s with Graves' hyperthyroidism that later progressed to Graves' ophthalmopathy. In nucleotides, the CDR3 is TGTGCCAGCAGCGAGATCGGACGCGGAGCTAACTATGGCTACACCTTC. Residues: CASSEIGRGANYGYTF.